This T cell receptor (beta chain) emerged from a study of tumor-infiltrating lymphocytes in oesophageal squamous cell carcinoma. TCRdb reanalysed the PCR reads using MiXCR and keeps one entry per CDR3 protein. Among around 14,000 distinct CDR3 sequences listed, roughly 49% were seen once. The TCR was taken from a male donor with esophageal squamous cell carcinoma. The sample comprised esophageal tumor tissue.

DNA for the CDR3: TGTGCCAGCAGCCCTAGCGGGAGGGCCGGGGAGACCCAGTTCTTC. It is translated as CASSPSGRAGETQFF. The chain links TRBV7-3 to TRBJ2-1; TRBD2 agrees at 12 bases. The trim removed 5 bases at V and 13 bases at J, leaving 12 bases unmatched. Germline assignment: CDR1 SGHTA and CDR2 FQGTGA. This CDR3 is 15 amino acids long.